This TCR beta chain was documented in a study of blood T cell repertoires in COVID-19 (dated by TCRdb to 2018 to 2020). Background on the whole study: Samples from collaborators originated in the United States, Italy and Spain and spanned both the acute and convalescent phases of COVID-19. The prospective study material was composed of cDNA or gDNA derived from T cells, B-cell-depleted T cells, or PBMCs. Deeply sampled blood TCRbeta repertoires from subjects exposed to, actively infected with, or recovered from COVID-19 were included in the dataset. Where available, HLA class I and class II types were taken from metadata supplied by the sample provider and were not determined by assay-based typing. A freely available public database, intended as a resource for researchers studying the immune response to SARS-CoV-2, is where the repertoires were released. Sample metadata almost always included a de-identified subject ID, COVID-19 status, age in years and sex. Samples were obtained from the ongoing ImmuneRACE study (first 160 participants) and from over 1,000 subjects provided by 6 global collaborators. Points the paper makes about the study in general: The quantity of clinical and demographic metadata differed by source and by participant and was supplied without curation.

TCRbeta CDR3 regions were amplified from genomic DNA using the immunoSEQ Assay, a bias-controlled multiplex PCR. The source study handled its data this way. The number of nucleated cells in each sample was estimated from the amplification of reference gene primers within the assay. To quantify the absolute abundance of each unique TCRbeta CDR3 rearrangement, sequence reads were collapsed and filtered. For each sample, productive Simpson clonality was calculated by taking the square root of Simpson's diversity index across productive rearrangements. The clones in this table, taken by TCRdb from immuneACCESS, are in-frame only. Not every clone is retained; where verified, under half of the shortfall comes from an unresolved V gene, and the cause of the rest is unknown. The DNA was the basis for D and trimming; V, J and clone size are from that table. This sample is represented by some 73,000 clones; 73% of them were singletons. Over 20% of the sample is held by the ten biggest clonotypes.

Whole blood was collected in K2EDTA tubes by collaborating institutions according to the institutions' own protocols. For TCRbeta analysis, collaborators shipped samples in one of three forms: frozen whole blood, isolated PBMCs, or DNA extracted from either of those sample types. Turning to this clone: It has no known antigen specificity. Base qualities are missing; no much larger clone stands one base away.

The germline V gene yields SGHDT for CDR1 and YYEEEE for CDR2. Measured from the cysteine to the valine, the CDR3 is 13 residues long. This entry keeps only the CDR3 DNA: 39 bases, framed from base 1. The trim is 3 bases for V and 5 bases for J, with a gap of 12 bases between the germline ends. The TCR was taken from a man aged 60 to 69 with acute or convalescent COVID-19. The chain employs TRBV5-6 and TRBJ2-7, and possibly TRBD1, on 6 matching bases. Sample: peripheral blood. The CDR3 protein sequence reads: CASSSQAGDEQYV. The DNA reads TGTGCCAGCAGCTCCCAGGCAGGGGACGAGCAGTACGTC.